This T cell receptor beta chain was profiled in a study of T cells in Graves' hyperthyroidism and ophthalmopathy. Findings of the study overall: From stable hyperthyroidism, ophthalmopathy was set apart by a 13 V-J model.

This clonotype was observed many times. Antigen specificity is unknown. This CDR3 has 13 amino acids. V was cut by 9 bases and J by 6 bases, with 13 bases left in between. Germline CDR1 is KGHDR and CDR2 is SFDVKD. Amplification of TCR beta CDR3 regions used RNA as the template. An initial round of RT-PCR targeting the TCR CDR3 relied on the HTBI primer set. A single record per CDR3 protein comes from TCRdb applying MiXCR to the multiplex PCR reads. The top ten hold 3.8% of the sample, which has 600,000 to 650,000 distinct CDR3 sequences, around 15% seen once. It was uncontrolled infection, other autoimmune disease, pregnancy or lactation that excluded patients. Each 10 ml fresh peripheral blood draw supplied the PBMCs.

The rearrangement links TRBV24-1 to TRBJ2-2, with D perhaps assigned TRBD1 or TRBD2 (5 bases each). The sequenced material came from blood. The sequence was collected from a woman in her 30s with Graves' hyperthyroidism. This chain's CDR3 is CATGGVVAGELFF. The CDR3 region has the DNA TGTGCCACCGGGGGAGTGGTAGCCGGGGAGCTGTTTTTT.